This TCR beta chain appears in the sequencing data of a study of blood T cell repertoires in COVID-19. This clone showed up just a few times. Germline loops: CDR1 GTSNPN, CDR2 SVGIG (reference sequence). Unmatched junction bases numbered 10, after V lost 6 bases and J lost 4 bases. The CDR3 totals 16 residues. One Seattle source followed patients from active infection through their disease course. Methods used by the authors: Amplification of reference gene primers was used by the study to estimate nucleated cell counts. Method: immunoSEQ multiplex PCR; TCRdb's copy keeps in-frame clones and lacks some. V, J and clone size are those of that table, while D and trimming were read from the DNA. The data show roughly 440,000 clones, 88% seen once.

Input material: peripheral blood. The source of this sequence is a woman aged 45-65 years with COVID-19, enrolled during active disease. The chain uses TRBV30 and TRBJ1-6, with TRBD1 identical over 9 bases. CDR3 region: CACPTGQGKYNSPLHF. In nucleotides, the CDR3 is TGTGCCTGCCCGACGGGACAGGGCAAATATAATTCACCCCTCCACTTT.